This T cell receptor (beta chain) was recorded in a study of blood T cell repertoires in COVID-19. This CDR3 has 15 amino acids. Trimming pared 5 bases from V and 2 bases from J, leaving 16 bases between. CDR1 SGHNT and CDR2 YYREEE come from the germline V gene (reference sequence). Only in-frame clones appear in the TCRdb table, and some are missing; sequencing was by immunoSEQ multiplex PCR. The table shows approximately 270,000 clones, with 91% occurring only once. The J gene is TRBJ1-1, the V gene TRBV5-4; tentative D call: TRBD1 (6 bases). The source of this sequence is a human donor in a cohort exposed to, infected with or recovered from COVID-19 (not recorded which). The donor label of this sample is uncertain. Sequenced input: PBMCs or T cells enriched from blood (not recorded which). The CDR3 region has the DNA TGTGCCAGCAGGAGGGGGAGCGTTTTCAACACTGAAGCTTTCTTT. This gives the protein CASRRGSVFNTEAFF. The full variable domain, with the rest looked up from reference TRBV5-4 and TRBJ1-1, is ETGVTQSPTHLIKTRGQQVTLRCSSQSGHNTVSWYQQALGQGPQFIFQYYREEENGRGNFPPRFSGLQFPNYSSELNVNALELDDSALYLCASRRGSVFNTEAFFGQGTRLTVV.